This T cell receptor beta chain was captured in a study of cytotoxic CD8 clonotypes in ibrutinib-treated CLL. Overall study: Response specimens were obtained following a median treatment duration of around 12 months, with a range of 6 to 36. Samples had a mean of around 250,000 productive templates and around 90,000 productive rearrangements.

Profiled with immunoSEQ multiplex PCR; TCRdb holds only in-frame clones, not every one. The sample records 300,000 to 350,000 clones, around four fifths being singletons. Germline CDR1 reads SGHVS; CDR2 reads FNYEAQ. Trimming took 3 bases from V and 2 from J; bases not matched to a gene: 3. The CDR3 runs to 15 residues. This sequence joins TRBV7-6 and TRBJ1-5, with TRBD1 matching over 8 bases. This sequence was found in a human donor with chronic lymphocytic leukemia. This specimen was PBMCs, taken before ibrutinib treatment. The CDR3 region is CASSLDRAGNQPQHF. Written as DNA, the CDR3 is TGTGCCAGCAGCTTGGACAGGGCAGGCAATCAGCCCCAGCATTTT.